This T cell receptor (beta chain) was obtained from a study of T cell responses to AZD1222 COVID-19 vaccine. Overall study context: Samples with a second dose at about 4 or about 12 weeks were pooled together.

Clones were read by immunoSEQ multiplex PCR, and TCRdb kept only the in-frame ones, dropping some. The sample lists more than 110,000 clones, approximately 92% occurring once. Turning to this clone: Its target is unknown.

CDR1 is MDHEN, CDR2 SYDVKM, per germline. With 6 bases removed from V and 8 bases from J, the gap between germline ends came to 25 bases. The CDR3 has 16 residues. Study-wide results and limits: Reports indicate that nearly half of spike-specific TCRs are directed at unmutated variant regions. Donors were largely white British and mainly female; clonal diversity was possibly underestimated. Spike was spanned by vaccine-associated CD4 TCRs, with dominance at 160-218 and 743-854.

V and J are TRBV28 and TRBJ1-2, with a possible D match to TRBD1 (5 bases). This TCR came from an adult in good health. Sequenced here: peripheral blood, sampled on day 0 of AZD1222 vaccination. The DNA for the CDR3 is TGTGCCAGCAGCCCCGTCCTACTTGCTCGGGGGAACGGCTACACCTTC. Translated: CASSPVLLARGNGYTF.